This TCR beta chain was captured in a study of T cell responses to AZD1222 COVID-19 vaccine. Sequenced by immunoSEQ multiplex PCR; TCRdb stores in-frame clones only, minus some. The table records 140,000 to 150,000 clones, around 84% of them present only once. Details on this clone: Its antigen is as yet unknown.

General observations from the study: Along spike, vaccine-associated CD4 TCRs were found throughout, with dominance at 160-218 and 743-854. AZD1222 recipients seropositive at baseline numbered only five or six. Reportedly, close to half of spike-specific TCRs are directed against unmutated variant regions.

This specimen was peripheral blood, taken 28 days after the second AZD1222 dose. This sequence was found in an adult who received the AZD1222 COVID-19 vaccine.

CDR3 nucleotides: TGTGCCACAGTAGACAATGGCAATTCACCCCTCCACTTT. Its protein is CATVDNGNSPLHF. This chain links TRBV19 with TRBJ1-6; D is ambiguous. Germline V gene lookup returns CDR1 LNHDA and CDR2 SQIVND (reference sequence). This CDR3 region has 13 residues. V shed 10 bases and J shed 7 bases, with 14 bases lying between them.